The TCR beta chain under discussion was sequenced for a study of T cell clones after liver transplantation. Study in general: Three of eight recipients were HCV-positive; others had non-autoimmune, non-viral indications. Standard immunosuppression, with no induction, continued until 12-24 months after transplant. Study-wide points: Low donor cell numbers restricted donor-reactive repertoire measurement in two subjects.

Unmatched junction bases numbered 4, after V lost 2 bases and J lost 10 bases. The CDR3 is 13 amino acids. Looked up from germline, CDR1 is MDHEN and CDR2 is SYDVKM. With respect to this clone: Its target is unknown.

Some clones are missing from TCRdb's copy, which holds only in-frame ones; the method was immunoSEQ multiplex PCR. The data show around 75,000 clones, roughly 84% seen once. The source is a human patient who received a liver transplant. A subset of T cells may come from the graft donor. The chain employs TRBV28 and TRBJ1-4, with TRBD1 identical over 7 bases. Sequencing was performed on CD4+ T cells from blood, taken less than 50 months after liver transplant. The CDR3 spells CASSLRTGGKLFF. The CDR3 DNA sequence: TGTGCCAGCAGTTTAAGGACAGGAGGAAAACTGTTTTTT.